This T cell receptor (beta chain) comes out of a study of cytomegalovirus exposure and HLA in healthy donors. General study findings and limits: The study found most TCR sequences rare, yet found some public TCRs in many donors. Three CMV-associated chains proved CMV antigen-specific in vitro.

To note about this clone: Antigen specificity is unknown.

A multiplex PCR was run with 60 Vbeta primers and 13 Jbeta primers. Produced via immunoSEQ multiplex PCR; TCRdb's table is partial and in-frame only. The sample has 100,000 to 150,000 clones; around 80% are singletons. This CDR3 is 16 amino acids long. Germline lookup yields CDR1 SGHTA and CDR2 FQGTGA. V was pared by 5 bases and J by 0 bases, with 15 bases between. The V and J genes are TRBV7-3 and TRBJ2-3, with a tentative D call TRBD2 (6 bases). This receptor was identified in a young man in good health and CMV-seropositive. The specimen was PBMCs. The CDR3 loop reads CASSPAGFSSTDTQYF. DNA for the CDR3: TGTGCCAGCAGCCCCGCGGGGTTCTCTAGCACAGATACGCAGTATTTT.